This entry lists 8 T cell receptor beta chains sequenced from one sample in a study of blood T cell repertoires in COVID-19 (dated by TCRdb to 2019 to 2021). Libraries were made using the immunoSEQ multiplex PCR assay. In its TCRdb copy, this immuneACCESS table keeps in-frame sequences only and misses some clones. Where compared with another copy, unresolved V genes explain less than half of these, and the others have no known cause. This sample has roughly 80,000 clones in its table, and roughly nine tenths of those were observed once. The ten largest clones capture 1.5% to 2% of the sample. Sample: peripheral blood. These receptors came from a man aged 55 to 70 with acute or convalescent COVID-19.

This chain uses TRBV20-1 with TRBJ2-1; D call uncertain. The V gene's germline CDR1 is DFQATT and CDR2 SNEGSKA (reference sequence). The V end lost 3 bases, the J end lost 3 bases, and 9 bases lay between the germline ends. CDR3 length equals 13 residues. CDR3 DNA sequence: TGCAGTGCTAGTCCCCCAGGCTACAATGAGCAGTTCTTC. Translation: CSASPPGYNEQFF.

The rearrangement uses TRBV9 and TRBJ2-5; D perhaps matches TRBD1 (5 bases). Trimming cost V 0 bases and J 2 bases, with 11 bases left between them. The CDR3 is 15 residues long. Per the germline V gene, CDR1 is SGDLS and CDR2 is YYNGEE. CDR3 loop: CASSVGQNVQETQYF. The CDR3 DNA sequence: TGTGCCAGCAGCGTAGGACAGAACGTACAAGAGACCCAGTACTTC.

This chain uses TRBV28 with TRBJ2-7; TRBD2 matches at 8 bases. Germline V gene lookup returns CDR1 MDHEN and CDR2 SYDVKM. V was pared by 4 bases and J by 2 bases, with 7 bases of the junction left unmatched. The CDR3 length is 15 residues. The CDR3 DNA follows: TGTGCCAGCAGTTACATAGCGGGACAAGCCTACGAGCAGTACTTC. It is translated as CASSYIAGQAYEQYF.

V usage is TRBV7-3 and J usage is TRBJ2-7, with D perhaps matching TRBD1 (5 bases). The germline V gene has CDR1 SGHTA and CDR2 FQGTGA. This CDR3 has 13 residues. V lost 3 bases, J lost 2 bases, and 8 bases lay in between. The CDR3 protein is CASSLGRAYEQYF. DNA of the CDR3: TGTGCCAGCAGCTTGGGCAGGGCCTACGAGCAGTACTTC. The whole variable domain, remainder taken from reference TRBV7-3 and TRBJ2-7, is GAGVSQTPSNKVTEKGKYVELRCDPISGHTALYWYRQSLGQGPEFLIYFQGTGAADDSGLPNDRFFAVRPEGSVSTLKIQRTERGDSAVYLCASSLGRAYEQYFGPGTRLTVT.

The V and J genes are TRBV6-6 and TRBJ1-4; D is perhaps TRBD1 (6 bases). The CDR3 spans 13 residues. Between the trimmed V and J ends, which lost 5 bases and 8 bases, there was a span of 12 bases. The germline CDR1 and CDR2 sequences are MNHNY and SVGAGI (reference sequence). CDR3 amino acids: CASSQQGREKLFF. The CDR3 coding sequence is TGTGCCAGCAGTCAACAGGGAAGAGAAAAACTGTTTTTT.

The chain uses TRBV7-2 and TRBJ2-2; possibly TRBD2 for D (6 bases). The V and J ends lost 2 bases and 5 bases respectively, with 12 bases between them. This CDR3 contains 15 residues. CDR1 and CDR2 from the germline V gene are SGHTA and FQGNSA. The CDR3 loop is CASSLISAGTGELFF. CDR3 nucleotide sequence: TGTGCCAGCAGCTTAATCTCGGCGGGGACCGGGGAGCTGTTTTTT.

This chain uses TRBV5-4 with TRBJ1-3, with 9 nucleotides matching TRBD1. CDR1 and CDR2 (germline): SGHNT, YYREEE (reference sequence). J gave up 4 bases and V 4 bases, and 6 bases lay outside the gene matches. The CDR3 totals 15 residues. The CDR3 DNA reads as TGTGCCAGCAGCGAACAGGGGGCCGCCGGAAACACCATATATTTT. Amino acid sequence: CASSEQGAAGNTIYF. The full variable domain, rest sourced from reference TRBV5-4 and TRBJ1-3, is ETGVTQSPTHLIKTRGQQVTLRCSSQSGHNTVSWYQQALGQGPQFIFQYYREEENGRGNFPPRFSGLQFPNYSSELNVNALELDDSALYLCASSEQGAAGNTIYFGEGSWLTVV.

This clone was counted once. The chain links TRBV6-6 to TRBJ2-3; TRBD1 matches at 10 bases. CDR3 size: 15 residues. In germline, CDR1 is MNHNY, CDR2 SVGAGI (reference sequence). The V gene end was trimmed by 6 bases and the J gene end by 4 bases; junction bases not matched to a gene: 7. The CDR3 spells CASSLPGQGSDTQYF. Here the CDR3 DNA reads TGTGCCAGCAGCCTCCCGGGACAGGGGTCAGATACGCAGTATTTT.